By its share, the clone carrying this TCR beta chain is medium-sized. This entry belongs to a study of CD4 and CD8 cells across lung adenocarcinoma regions. This CDR3 has 19 residues. V shed 2 bases and J 3 bases; nucleotides not matched to a gene: 11. Per the germline V gene, CDR1 is MNHNS and CDR2 is SASEGT. MiXCR was run by TCRdb on the PCR reads, yielding one entry per CDR3 protein. In the table there are about 10,000 distinct CDR3 sequences, approximately 48% of which are singletons. The chain recombines TRBV6-1 with TRBJ2-3; 13 bases align to TRBD2. This TCR was sampled from a female donor with lung adenocarcinoma. The CD4 and CD8 labels of this study may be unreliable. Sequenced material: CD4+ T cells from the margin of a lung tumor. CDR3 residues: CASSELGWTSGSNTDTQYF. The CDR3 DNA reads as TGTGCCAGCAGTGAATTGGGGTGGACTAGCGGGAGTAATACAGATACGCAGTATTTT.